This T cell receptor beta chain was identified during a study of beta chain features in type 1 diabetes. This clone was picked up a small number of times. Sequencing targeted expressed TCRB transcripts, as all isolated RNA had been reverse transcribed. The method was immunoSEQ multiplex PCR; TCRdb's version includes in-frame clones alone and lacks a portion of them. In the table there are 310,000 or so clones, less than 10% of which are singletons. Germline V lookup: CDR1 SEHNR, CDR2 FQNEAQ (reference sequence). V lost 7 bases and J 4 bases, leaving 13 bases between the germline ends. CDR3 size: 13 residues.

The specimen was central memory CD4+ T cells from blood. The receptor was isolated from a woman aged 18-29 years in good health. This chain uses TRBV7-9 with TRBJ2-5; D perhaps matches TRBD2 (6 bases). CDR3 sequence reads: CASTLGGTETQYF. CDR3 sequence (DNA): TGTGCCAGCACCCTAGGAGGGACAGAGACCCAGTACTTC.